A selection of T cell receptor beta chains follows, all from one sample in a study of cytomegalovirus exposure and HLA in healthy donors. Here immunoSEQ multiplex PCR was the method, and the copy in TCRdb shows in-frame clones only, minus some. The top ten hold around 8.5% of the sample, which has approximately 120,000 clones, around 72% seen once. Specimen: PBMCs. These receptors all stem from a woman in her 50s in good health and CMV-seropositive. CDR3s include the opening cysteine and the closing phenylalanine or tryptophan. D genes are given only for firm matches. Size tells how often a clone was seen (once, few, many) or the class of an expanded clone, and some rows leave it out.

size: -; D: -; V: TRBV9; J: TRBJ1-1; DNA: TGTGCCAGCAGCGTAGACCTGTCCGGGACAGAAGCTTTCTTT; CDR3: CASSVDLSGTEAFF
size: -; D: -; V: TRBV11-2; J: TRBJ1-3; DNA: TGTGCCAGCAGCTTAGCAGGGACTGGAAACACCATATATTTT; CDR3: CASSLAGTGNTIYF
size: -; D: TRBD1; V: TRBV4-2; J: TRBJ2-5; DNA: TGTGCCAGCAGCCAAGCACAGGGGGCAGAGACCCAGTACTTC; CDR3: CASSQAQGAETQYF
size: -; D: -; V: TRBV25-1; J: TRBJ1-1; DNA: TGTGCCAGCAGTACGACAGGAACTGAAGCTTTCTTT; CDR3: CASSTTGTEAFF
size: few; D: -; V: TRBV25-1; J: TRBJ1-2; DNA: TGTGCCAGCAGTCTGCGGGGGGCGCGTGGCTACACCTTC; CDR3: CASSLRGARGYTF
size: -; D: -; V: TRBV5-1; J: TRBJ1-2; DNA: TGCGCCAGCAGCCCAACATCTAACTATGGCTACACCTTC; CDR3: CASSPTSNYGYTF
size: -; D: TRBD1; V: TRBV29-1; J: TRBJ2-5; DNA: TGCAGCGGAGAGGACAGGGCAGTGGGCGAGACCCAGTACTTC; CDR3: CSGEDRAVGETQYF
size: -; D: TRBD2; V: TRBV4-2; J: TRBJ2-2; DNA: TGTGCCACTAGCGGACACACCGGGGAGCTGTTTTTT; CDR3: CATSGHTGELFF
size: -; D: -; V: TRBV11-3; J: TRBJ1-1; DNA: TGTGCCAGCAGCCGACGCCTGCAACAGGCTGCTGAAGCTTTCTTT; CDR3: CASSRRLQQAAEAFF
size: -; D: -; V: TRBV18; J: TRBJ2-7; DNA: TGTGCCAGCTCACCGATGGGAGTTAAAGAAAGCGAGCAGTACTTC; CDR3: CASSPMGVKESEQYF
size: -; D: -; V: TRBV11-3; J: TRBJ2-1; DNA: TGTGCCAGCAGCTTGGACAGCTACAATGAGCAGTTCTTC; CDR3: CASSLDSYNEQFF
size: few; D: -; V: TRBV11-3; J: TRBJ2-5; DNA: TGTGCCAGCAGCTTAGATAACCTAGCGAGCGTGACCCAGTACTTC; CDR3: CASSLDNLASVTQYF
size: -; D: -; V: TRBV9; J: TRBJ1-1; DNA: TGTGCCAGCAGCGTAGCAGGGATGAACACTGAAGCTTTCTTT; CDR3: CASSVAGMNTEAFF
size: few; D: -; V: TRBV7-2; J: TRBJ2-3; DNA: TGTGCCAGCAGCTTAGCCGAACTGGCAGATACGCAGTATTTT; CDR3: CASSLAELADTQYF
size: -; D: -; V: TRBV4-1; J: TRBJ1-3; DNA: TGCGCCAGCAGCCAAGGAGGGGGGGGCGGAAACACCATATATTTT; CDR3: CASSQGGGGGNTIYF
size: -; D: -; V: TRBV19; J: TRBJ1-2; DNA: TGTGCCAGTAGTATAGGAGGGCCCGGCTTCTTTGGCTACACCTTC; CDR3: CASSIGGPGFFGYTF
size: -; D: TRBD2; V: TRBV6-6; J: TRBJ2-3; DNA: TGTGCCAGCACCCAGGGAGGGAGAGCACGCACAGATACGCAGTATTTT; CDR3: CASTQGGRARTDTQYF
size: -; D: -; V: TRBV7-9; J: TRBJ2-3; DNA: TGTGCCAGCAGCTCCTTTGCCACTAGCACAGATACGCAGTATTTT; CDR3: CASSSFATSTDTQYF
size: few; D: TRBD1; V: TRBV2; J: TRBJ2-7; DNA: TGTGCCAGCGGGACAGACCTATTCTACGAGCAGTACTTC; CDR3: CASGTDLFYEQYF
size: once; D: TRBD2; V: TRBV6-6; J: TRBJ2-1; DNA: TGTGCCAGCAGCCGAATAGCGGGTAATGAGCAGTTCTTC; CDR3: CASSRIAGNEQFF
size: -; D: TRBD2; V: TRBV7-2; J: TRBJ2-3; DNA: TGTGCCAGCAGCCGAGGACTAGCGGGTTTCACAGATACGCAGTATTTT; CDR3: CASSRGLAGFTDTQYF
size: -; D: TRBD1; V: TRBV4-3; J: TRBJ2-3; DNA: TGCGCCAGCAGCCACGGGACAGGGACAACAGATACGCAGTATTTT; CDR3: CASSHGTGTTDTQYF
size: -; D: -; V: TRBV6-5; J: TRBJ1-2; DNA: TGTGCCAGCAGTTACGGACTTTTCATTGGCGGTGGCTACACCTTC; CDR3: CASSYGLFIGGGYTF
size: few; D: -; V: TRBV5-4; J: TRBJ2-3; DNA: TGTGCCAGCAGCCCTAGCTTGGGTATTACAGATACGCAGTATTTT; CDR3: CASSPSLGITDTQYF
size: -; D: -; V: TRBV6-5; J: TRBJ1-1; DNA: TGTGCCAGCAGCATCCAAAGGGAGGGAACTGAAGCTTTCTTT; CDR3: CASSIQREGTEAFF
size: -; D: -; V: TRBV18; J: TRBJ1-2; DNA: TGTGCCAGCTCCTCCAGGGATGGCTACACCTTC; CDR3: CASSSRDGYTF
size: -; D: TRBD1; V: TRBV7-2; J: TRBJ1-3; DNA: TGTGCCAGCAGCCCACAGGGGTCTGGAAACACCATATATTTT; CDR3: CASSPQGSGNTIYF
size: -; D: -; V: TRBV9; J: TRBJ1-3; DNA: TGTGCCAGCAGCTCAAACAGGAGGGCAGCCCAGAATTTT; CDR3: CASSSNRRAAQNF
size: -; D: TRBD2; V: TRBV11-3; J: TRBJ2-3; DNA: TGTGCCAGCAGCTTAGGGACTAGCGGGGGGACCCTCACAGATACGCAGTATTTT; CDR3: CASSLGTSGGTLTDTQYF
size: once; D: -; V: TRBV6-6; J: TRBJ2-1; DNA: TGTGCCAGTCAACCACAGGGCGGAACCTACAATGAGCAGTTCTTC; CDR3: CASQPQGGTYNEQFF
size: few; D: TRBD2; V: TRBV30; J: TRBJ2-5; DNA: TGTGCCTGGCCCGTAGCGGGGGGGGAGACCCAGTACTTC; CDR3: CAWPVAGGETQYF
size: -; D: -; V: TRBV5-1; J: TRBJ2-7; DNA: TGCGCCAGCAGCTTGTCTGCACATACCAGCTACGAGCAGTACTTC; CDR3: CASSLSAHTSYEQYF
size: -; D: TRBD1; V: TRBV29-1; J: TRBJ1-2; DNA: TGCAGCGTCCCGATCAAGGGGACAGCTCCGTACTATGGCTACACCTTC; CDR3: CSVPIKGTAPYYGYTF
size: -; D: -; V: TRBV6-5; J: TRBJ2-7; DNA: TGTGCCAGCAGTTACTCGCAGGCAGCCTACGAGCAGTACTTC; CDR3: CASSYSQAAYEQYF
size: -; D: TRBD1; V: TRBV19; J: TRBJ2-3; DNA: TGTGCCAGTAGTAACAGGGGGCGGGGTATCACAGATACGCAGTATTTT; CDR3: CASSNRGRGITDTQYF
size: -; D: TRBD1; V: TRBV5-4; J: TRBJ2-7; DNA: TGTGCCAGCAGATTGTCGGGACAGGGCAACGAGCAGTACTTC; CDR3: CASRLSGQGNEQYF
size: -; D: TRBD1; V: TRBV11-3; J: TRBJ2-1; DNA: TGTGCCAGCAGCTTGTATAGGCAGGGGGTCTACAATGAGCAGTTCTTC; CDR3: CASSLYRQGVYNEQFF